This is a list of T cell receptor beta chains from one sample in a study of low-dose radiotherapy and immunotherapy resistance in tumors. TCRdb re-derived calls from the reads in MiXCR, one entry per CDR3 protein. This sample yields roughly 38,000 distinct CDR3 sequences, of which under 25% are seen a single time; about a tenth belongs to the top ten. The starting material was PBMCs, obtained after low-dose radiotherapy plus immunotherapy. These receptors were taken from a female donor with ovarian cancer. Each CDR3 is given with its conserved first and last residue. Each record gives: V gene, J gene, clone size, D gene, CDR3 DNA, CDR3 protein. A D gene is named only where the DNA matches it firmly. The listing skips clone size in some rows; elsewhere it reads once, few, many or a size class.

TRBV2	TRBJ1-1	many	-	TGTGCCAGCAGTAGAGGAATTAACACTGAAGCTTTCTTT	CASSRGINTEAFF
TRBV28	TRBJ2-1	once	TRBD2	TGTGCCAGCCCACGGACTAGCGAACACAATGAGCAGTTCTTC	CASPRTSEHNEQFF
TRBV19	TRBJ2-4	many	-	TGTGCCAGTAGTATGGTTGGGCTAGCCAAAAACATTCAGTACTTC	CASSMVGLAKNIQYF
TRBV5-1	TRBJ2-3	many	-	TGCGCCAGCAGCTTGGACCCCACAGATACGCAGTATTTT	CASSLDPTDTQYF
TRBV6-1	TRBJ1-6	many	-	TGTGCCAGCAGTGTTGAGTGGCAGTCAAGCTCCTATAATTCACCCCTCCACTTT	CASSVEWQSSSYNSPLHF
TRBV5-1	TRBJ2-1	-	-	TGCGCCAGCAGCTTGATCGCGGCGGCGGATAAGTTCTTC	CASSLIAAADKFF
TRBV9	TRBJ2-1	many	TRBD2	TGTGCCAGCAGCGCCGCGGGAGGTTCCTACAATGAGCAGTTCTTC	CASSAAGGSYNEQFF
TRBV5-1	TRBJ1-3	many	-	TGCGCCAGCAGCGAGAGACCGACAGGACCATCTGGAAACACCATATATTTT	CASSERPTGPSGNTIYF
TRBV2	TRBJ2-1	many	-	TGTGCCAGCAGTGAAGCCGTGGAGTACAATGAGCAGTTCTTC	CASSEAVEYNEQFF
TRBV6-2/TRBV6-3	TRBJ1-6	many	-	TGTGCCAGCAGACCCTCGCGGGGGATTTCACCCCTCCACTTT	CASRPSRGISPLHF
TRBV6-1	TRBJ2-2	many	-	TGTGCCAGCATTAAGTCGGCTGTATTGGGGACCGGGGAGCTGTTTTTT	CASIKSAVLGTGELFF
TRBV7-8	TRBJ2-7	many	TRBD2	TGTGCCAGCAGCTTTCCCGGGGGTAGCGGGATAGGCGAGCAGTACTTC	CASSFPGGSGIGEQYF
TRBV6-5	TRBJ2-2	many	-	TGTGCCAGCAGCCAACAGGGGAACACCGGGGAGCTGTTTTTT	CASSQQGNTGELFF
TRBV27	TRBJ1-2	many	-	TGTGCCAGCAGTTTTCGGAGTACGTCTGGCTACACCTTC	CASSFRSTSGYTF
TRBV27	TRBJ1-6	many	-	TGTGCCAGCAGTTTTGGCAACTATAATTCACCCCTCCACTTT	CASSFGNYNSPLHF
TRBV11-2	TRBJ2-5	many	-	TGTGCCAGCAGCTTAGACCCCGGGTGGGGCCAAGAGACCCAGTACTTC	CASSLDPGWGQETQYF
TRBV24-1	TRBJ2-2	-	-	TGTGCCACCAGGAACTGGAGGACCGGGGAGCTGTTTTTT	CATRNWRTGELFF
TRBV5-8	TRBJ2-6	many	TRBD1	TGTGCCAGCAGCATGCAAGGACAGGGCCCTAGAGGGGCCAACGTCCTGACTTTC	CASSMQGQGPRGANVLTF
TRBV20-1	TRBJ1-5	many	-	TGCAGTGCGGGAAACGCGGGCAATCAGCCCCAGCATTTT	CSAGNAGNQPQHF
TRBV4-1	TRBJ1-1	many	-	TGCGCCAGCAGCCAAGAGATGGCCTTAGCCACTGAAGCTTTCTTT	CASSQEMALATEAFF
TRBV6-2/TRBV6-3	TRBJ2-1	-	TRBD2	TGTGCCAGCAAAGGGGAGGGGCTAGCGCGCAGCAATGAGCAGTTCTTC	CASKGEGLARSNEQFF
TRBV12-3/TRBV12-4	TRBJ1-2	many	-	TGTGCCAGCAGTGAACTGGCAAACTATGGCTACACCTTC	CASSELANYGYTF
TRBV24-1	TRBJ2-2	few	-	TGTGCCACCAGTGATCATTACACCGGGGAGCTGTTTTTT	CATSDHYTGELFF
TRBV25-1	TRBJ1-6	many	-	TGTGCCAGCGGGGACCAGGGGAAGGGCGGGCCCCTCCACTTT	CASGDQGKGGPLHF
TRBV10-3	TRBJ2-6	many	-	TGTGCCATCAGTGAACAGGGACTCTCTGGGGCCAACGTCCTGACTTTC	CAISEQGLSGANVLTF
TRBV28	TRBJ2-7	many	TRBD1	TGTGCCAGCAGTTCCTGGGACAGGGTCGCCTACGAGCAGTACTTC	CASSSWDRVAYEQYF
TRBV5-1	TRBJ1-1	-	-	TGCGCCAGCAGACGGTGGGGTGGTTCGAACACTGAAGCTTTCTTT	CASRRWGGSNTEAFF
TRBV5-1	TRBJ2-1	medium-sized	-	TGCGCCAGCAGCTTGGCCCGTAGCTCCTACAATGAGCAGTTCTTC	CASSLARSSYNEQFF
TRBV2	TRBJ2-7	many	-	TGTGCCAGCAGCGGGCCCCCTACGTGGTACTTC	CASSGPPTWYF
TRBV7-9	TRBJ1-5	many	-	TGTGCCAGCAGCTTAGGCACCAACACCCCTCAGCATTTT	CASSLGTNTPQHF
TRBV5-1	TRBJ2-1	-	TRBD2	TGCGCCAGCAGCCTCAGCGGGGGGACATACAATGAGCAGTTCTTC	CASSLSGGTYNEQFF
TRBV7-3	TRBJ2-5	few	-	TGTGCCAGCAGCTTACTTGGTCTAGGGGAGACCCAGTACTTC	CASSLLGLGETQYF
TRBV28	TRBJ2-3	many	TRBD2	TGTGCCAGCAGTTTCCCGGGACTAGGACTGAGCACAGATACGCAGTATTTT	CASSFPGLGLSTDTQYF
TRBV6-5	TRBJ2-7	many	TRBD2	TGTGCCAGCAGTCACAGGGCCAGCGGGGGGGCCTCCCTCTACGAGCAGTACTTC	CASSHRASGGASLYEQYF
TRBV4-2	TRBJ2-1	many	-	TGTGCCAGCAGCCAAGATGGGGGGGGCCGATACAATGAGCAGTTCTTC	CASSQDGGGRYNEQFF
TRBV21-1	TRBJ1-2	many	-	TGTGCCAGCAGCAAAGCGCTTGGTCACAGACTCTATGGCTACACCTTC	CASSKALGHRLYGYTF
TRBV2	TRBJ2-5	many	TRBD2	TGTGCCAGTTCACAGGGACTAGGGGAGACCCAGTACTTC	CASSQGLGETQYF
TRBV19	TRBJ2-1	few	-	TGTGCCAGTAGTCTAGCTTACGAGCAGTTCTTC	CASSLAYEQFF
TRBV7-9	TRBJ2-1	few	-	TGTGCCAGCAGCTTCGCTAGCTCGGTCAATGAGCAGTTCTTC	CASSFASSVNEQFF
TRBV3-1	TRBJ2-2	many	-	TGTGCCAGCAGCCAACGGGGGGCGCGAAGCACCGGGGAGCTGTTTTTT	CASSQRGARSTGELFF
TRBV25-1	TRBJ2-5	many	TRBD1	TGTGCCAGCAGTGATAGGGGGCACCAAGAGACCCAGTACTTC	CASSDRGHQETQYF
TRBV5-1	TRBJ2-4	few	-	TGCGCCAGCAGCTTGGCCATCGGACGGGACATTCAGTACTTC	CASSLAIGRDIQYF
TRBV7-8	TRBJ2-3	-	-	TGTGCCAGCAGCTTAGCATCCGAGCTCAGCACAGATACGCAGTATTTT	CASSLASELSTDTQYF